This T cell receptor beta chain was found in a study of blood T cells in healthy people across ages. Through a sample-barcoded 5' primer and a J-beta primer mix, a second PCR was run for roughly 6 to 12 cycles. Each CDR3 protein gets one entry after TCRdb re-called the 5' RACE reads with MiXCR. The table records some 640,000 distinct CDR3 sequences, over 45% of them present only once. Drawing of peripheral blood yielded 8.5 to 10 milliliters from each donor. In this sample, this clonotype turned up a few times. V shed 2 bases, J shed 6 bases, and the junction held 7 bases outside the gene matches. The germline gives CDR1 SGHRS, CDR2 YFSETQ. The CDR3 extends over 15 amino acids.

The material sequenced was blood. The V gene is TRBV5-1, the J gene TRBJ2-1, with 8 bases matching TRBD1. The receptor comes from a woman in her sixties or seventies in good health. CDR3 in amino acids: CASSLTGGVINEQFF. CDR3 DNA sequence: TGCGCCAGCAGCTTAACAGGGGGAGTCATCAATGAGCAGTTCTTC.